This TCR beta chain was found in a study of T cells in localized non-small cell lung cancer. Germline V CDR1 and CDR2: SGHTA, FQGTGA. This CDR3 has 12 residues. Trimming stripped 4 bases from V and 7 bases from J, with 8 bases between. Libraries were prepared by immunoSEQ multiplex PCR; TCRdb keeps only in-frame clonotypes and omits some of them. The sample lists roughly 38,000 clones, 70% to 90% occurring once. This chain uses TRBV7-3 with TRBJ2-1; the D gene is possibly TRBD2 (6 bases). The sequence came from a woman between 18 and 50 years old with stage III lung adenocarcinoma. This sample comprised peripheral blood, obtained before any cancer treatment. The CDR3 protein is CASSSGGNEQFF. DNA for the CDR3: TGTGCCAGCAGCTCAGGAGGGAATGAGCAGTTCTTC.